The clone carrying this TCR beta chain was seen only a few times. The antigen is undetermined. The germline CDR1 and CDR2 sequences are DFQATT and SNEGSKA (reference sequence). J was trimmed by 3 bases and V by 3 bases; bases with no gene match: 7. The CDR3 runs 14 residues. TCRdb recomputed calls from the RT-PCR reads with MiXCR, one row per CDR3 protein. The sample records 450,000 to 600,000 distinct CDR3 sequences, approximately 16% being singletons. These data belong to a study of response to subunit inactivated influenza vaccine. Whole-study results and caveats: Each seasonal influenza vaccination recruits few new T cells, the authors suggested.

Specimen: CD4+ T cells sorted from PBMCs, collected around 2 years after vaccination. The TCR sequence derives from a man between 50 and 70 years old who received an inactivated influenza vaccine. The gene calls are TRBV20-1 and TRBJ2-5, with 7 bases that match TRBD2. The CDR3 is CSASSSGAKETQYF. The DNA for the CDR3 is TGCAGTGCTAGTTCGAGCGGGGCCAAAGAGACCCAGTACTTC.